This T cell receptor beta chain was retrieved from a study of T cells in Graves' hyperthyroidism and ophthalmopathy. Findings of the study overall: Blood held most thyroid clonotypes expanded above 0.001 frequency.

Ophthalmopathy in the patients scored at least 3 on Clinical Activity Score and at least 4 on NOSPECS grade, lasting under 3 months. Patients with uncontrolled infections, other autoimmune diseases, pregnancy or lactation were excluded. Diagnoses used clinical symptoms, serum thyroxine and TRAb, thyroid ultrasound and orbital computed tomography. This clonotype was seen at least ten times. The antigen remains unidentified. TCR beta CDR3 regions were amplified from RNA. Using the HTBI primer set, a first-round RT-PCR was run on the TCR CDR3. TCRdb itself ran the multiplex PCR reads through MiXCR, one entry per CDR3 protein. This table has about 410,000 distinct CDR3 sequences, roughly 15% appearing once. The CDR3 is 14 residues long. The germline V and J ends were trimmed by 1 base and 3 bases, with 11 bases remaining between them. Germline V CDR1 and CDR2: SGHRS, YFSETQ.

The receptor was derived from a man between 18 and 29 years old with Graves' ophthalmopathy. Material for sequencing was blood. The genes are TRBV5-1 and TRBJ2-7; D perhaps matches TRBD1 (6 bases). CDR3 nucleotide sequence: TGCGCCAGCAGCTTGACGACAGGCCTCTACGAGCAGTACTTC. It yields the protein CASSLTTGLYEQYF.